This T cell receptor beta chain was captured by sequencing in a study of blood T cell repertoires in COVID-19. Study overall: Researchers got acute and convalescent COVID-19 samples from the United States, Italy and Spain. Sample material is recorded as cDNA or gDNA derived from T cells, B-cell-depleted T cells, or PBMCs.

This clone appeared once. Participants reported their clinical history, and cohort assignment relied on those reports. Original handling: Counts of nucleated cells, estimated from reference gene primer amplification, were obtained. The protocol was immunoSEQ multiplex PCR, while the TCRdb copy is restricted to in-frame clones and leaves out a portion. The V and J calls and clone size are taken from that table; D and trimming were inferred from the DNA. The sample has 250,000 to 300,000 clones, under 95% seen once. The specimen was PBMCs or T cells enriched from blood (not recorded which). The TCR originated in a woman in her thirties or forties with acute COVID-19.

CDR3 nucleotides: TGTGCCAGCAGTGGGCGGCAGGGGGCTTCGGTCGGGGAGCTGTTTTTT. Protein: CASSGRQGASVGELFF. J is TRBJ2-2 and V is TRBV2; the match to TRBD1 covers 8 bases. After removal of 4 bases from V and 7 bases from J, the junction contained 11 bases not matched to a gene. The CDR3 totals 16 residues. The V gene's germline CDR1 is SNHLY and CDR2 FYNNEI.